This T cell receptor (beta chain) originates from a study of CD8+ T cells in alopecia areata. V lost 3 bases and J 2 bases, leaving 6 bases between the germline ends. CDR1 SGHDT and CDR2 YYEEEE come from the germline V gene. The CDR3 is 14 amino acids. Reverse transcribed after extraction, RNA yielded cDNA as the sequencing template. Here immunoSEQ multiplex PCR was the method, and the copy in TCRdb shows in-frame clones only, minus some. The repertoire holds 90,000 to 120,000 clones, with 58% as singletons. This sequence joins TRBV5-6 and TRBJ2-6, with D possibly TRBD2 on 6 matching bases. The TCR sequence derives from a human donor with alopecia areata. The sequenced material came from NKG2D-low CD8+ T cells sorted from blood. Here the CDR3 DNA reads TGTGCCAGCAGCTGGGGGGCTGGGGCCAACGTCCTGACTTTC. Its protein is CASSWGAGANVLTF.